The 20 T cell receptor beta chains given below trace back to one sample, sequenced in a study of long-term antiretroviral therapy in people with HIV. The libraries were made with immunoSEQ v3.0 at survey level. Sequencing was performed with immunoSEQ multiplex PCR; in TCRdb, only in-frame clones are kept and a portion is missing. The data contain fewer than 25,000 clones, less than 85% of them singletons. The sample in question was unsorted PBMCs, obtained at the start of antiretroviral therapy. These receptors were obtained from a man in his fifties or sixties with HIV.

This clone has only a few counts. This chain joins TRBV28 and TRBJ1-3; the D is unclear. CDR1 and CDR2 from the germline V gene are MDHEN and SYDVKM. The CDR3 covers 11 residues. V was trimmed by 6 bases and J by 3 bases, leaving 3 bases between them. DNA for the CDR3: TGTGCCAGCAGAATTGGAAACACCATATATTTT. Translated, it gives CASRIGNTIYF.

This chain uses TRBV15 with TRBJ2-5; D possibly matches TRBD1 or TRBD2 (5 bases each). Germline assignment: CDR1 LNHNV and CDR2 YYDKDF (reference sequence). This CDR3 has 15 residues. The ends were cut back, 3 bases at V and 5 bases at J, with 16 bases in the middle. CDR3 sequence (DNA): TGTGCCACCAGCAGGGTTCAGGGAGTTGCGGAGACCCAGTACTTC. It specifies CATSRVQGVAETQYF.

The CDR3 is CASSSGKRGYGYTF. In nucleotides, the CDR3 is TGTGCCAGCAGTTCAGGGAAACGGGGCTATGGCTACACCTTC. V gene TRBV28 combines with J gene TRBJ1-2; the D gene is possibly TRBD1 (5 bases). Per the germline V gene, CDR1 is MDHEN and CDR2 is SYDVKM. The CDR3 has 14 residues. V was clipped by 4 bases and J by 4 bases, with 13 bases between them.

This clone appeared a few times. The genes are TRBV30 and TRBJ1-3; no reliable D call. V lost 0 bases to trimming and J lost 3 bases, with 15 bases between them. Germline V gives CDR1 GTSNPN, CDR2 SVGIG (reference sequence). The CDR3 has 16 residues. As DNA, the CDR3 is TGTGCCTGGAGTGTACTGGGATACAAGAGTGGAAACACCATATATTTT. Its protein product is CAWSVLGYKSGNTIYF.

V gene TRBV5-1 combines with J gene TRBJ2-7, with TRBD2 matching 13 bases. This CDR3 has 16 residues. Trimming removed 4 bases from V and 4 bases from J; junction bases left unmatched: 8. Germline assignment: CDR1 SGHRS and CDR2 YFSETQ. The CDR3 reads CASSLGLAGPQYEQYF. The CDR3 DNA follows: TGCGCCAGCAGCCTGGGACTAGCGGGACCCCAATACGAGCAGTACTTC.

This rearrangement joins TRBV7-2 to TRBJ2-7, with D possibly being TRBD2 (5 bases). CDR1 is SGHTA, CDR2 FQGNSA, per germline. This CDR3 spans 14 amino acids. V lost 5 bases, J lost 7 bases, and 18 bases lay in between. This CDR3 reads CASSVDSWPREQYF. The CDR3 bases are TGTGCCAGCAGCGTGGACTCCTGGCCCCGGGAGCAGTACTTC.

The chain recombines TRBV19 with TRBJ2-1; tentative D call: TRBD1 (6 bases). Germline V gene sequence: CDR1 LNHDA, CDR2 SQIVND (reference sequence). The length of the CDR3 is 13 residues. Trimming removed 5 bases at V and 9 bases at J, with 14 bases between. The DNA for the CDR3 is TGTGCCAGTAGTGAGACAGGAATTGGTGAGCAGTTCTTC. Encoded protein: CASSETGIGEQFF. Combining the CDR3 with reference TRBV19 and TRBJ2-1 gives the whole variable domain DGGITQSPKYLFRKEGQNVTLSCEQNLNHDAMYWYRQDPGQGLRLIYYSQIVNDFQKGDIAEGYSVSREKKESFPLTVTSAQKNPTAFYLCASSETGIGEQFFGPGTRLTVL.

This clone was observed once. The V and J genes are TRBV7-2 and TRBJ1-4, with D possibly matching TRBD1 (5 bases). The germline V gene encodes CDR1 SGHTA and CDR2 FQGNSA. V was trimmed by 1 base and J by 5 bases, leaving 8 bases between them. CDR3 length: 14 amino acids. DNA of the CDR3: TGTGCCAGCAGCTTAGGCAGGGCAAATGAAAAACTGTTTTTT. Amino acid sequence: CASSLGRANEKLFF.

In its sample, this clone was seen once. The CDR3 region has the DNA TGTGCCAGCAGTGGACCCGGGGGGGGAGAGACCCAGTACTTC. Translated: CASSGPGGGETQYF. The chain has TRBV6-5 and TRBJ2-5; TRBD2 matches at 8 bases. This CDR3 is 14 amino acids long. The V and J ends lost 5 bases and 4 bases, in that order; junction bases with no gene match: 6. In germline, CDR1 is MNHEY, CDR2 SVGAGI.

CDR3 nucleotides: TGCGCCAGCAGCTCCAGATTAAACCCCTACGAGCAGTACTTC. This codes for CASSSRLNPYEQYF. V and J are TRBV5-1 and TRBJ2-7; no definite D call. CDR3 length: 14 amino acids. V was pared by 3 bases and J by 2 bases, with 12 bases between. The germline V gene encodes CDR1 SGHRS and CDR2 YFSETQ.

In its sample, this clone is medium-sized (0.01 to 0.1%). This chain joins TRBV7-2 and TRBJ2-7; D remains ambiguous. From germline, CDR1 is SGHTA and CDR2 FQGNSA. This CDR3 has 15 residues. Trimming shortened V by 3 bases and J by 2 bases, and 14 bases separated the two germline ends. For the CDR3, the DNA is TGTGCCAGCAGCTTTGTAGGCAGCCCGGCCTACGAGCAGTACTTC. Protein: CASSFVGSPAYEQYF. The entire variable domain, with the rest obtained from reference TRBV7-2 and TRBJ2-7, is as follows: GAGVSQSPSNKVTEKGKDVELRCDPISGHTALYWYRQSLGQGLEFLIYFQGNSAPDKSGLPSDRFSAERTGGSVSTLTIQRTQQEDSAVYLCASSFVGSPAYEQYFGPGTRLTVT.

This clone has only one observation. The J gene is TRBJ2-5, the V gene TRBV14, with D perhaps TRBD1 (6 bases). The CDR3 runs 14 residues. With 1 base removed from V and 4 bases from J, the gap between germline ends came to 10 bases. Germline V gene data show CDR1 as SGHDN and CDR2 as FVKESK. The CDR3 reads CASSQAPGAETQYF. CDR3 sequence (DNA): TGTGCCAGCAGCCAAGCTCCAGGGGCAGAGACCCAGTACTTC.

The CDR3 region is CASSFDRDTQYF. In DNA form, the CDR3 reads TGTGCCAGCAGCTTTGACCGAGATACGCAGTATTTT. The rearrangement links TRBV7-2 to TRBJ2-3; D is uncertain. The CDR3 is made up of 12 amino acids. The V and J ends lost 3 bases and 5 bases respectively, with 6 bases between them. Germline V gene data show CDR1 as SGHTA and CDR2 as FQGNSA. The full variable domain, its missing parts supplied by reference TRBV7-2 and TRBJ2-3, is GAGVSQSPSNKVTEKGKDVELRCDPISGHTALYWYRQSLGQGLEFLIYFQGNSAPDKSGLPSDRFSAERTGGSVSTLTIQRTQQEDSAVYLCASSFDRDTQYFGPGTRLTVL.

The chain recombines TRBV5-4 with TRBJ2-1; no firm D call. The CDR3 has 14 residues. Trimming left V 0 bases short and J 6 bases short, with 10 bases between. Germline-derived CDR1 and CDR2 are SGHNT and YYREEE (reference sequence). DNA of the CDR3: TGTGCCAGCAGCTTGGCCTCTATCCCCAATGAGCAGTTCTTC. This sequence encodes CASSLASIPNEQFF. Filled out from reference TRBV5-4 and TRBJ2-1, the complete variable domain reads ETGVTQSPTHLIKTRGQQVTLRCSSQSGHNTVSWYQQALGQGPQFIFQYYREEENGRGNFPPRFSGLQFPNYSSELNVNALELDDSALYLCASSLASIPNEQFFGPGTRLTVL.

The chain joins TRBV6-5 to TRBJ2-7; D may be TRBD1 (6 bases). The length of the CDR3 is 15 residues. Trimming cost V 5 bases and J 4 bases, with 18 bases left between them. Germline-derived CDR1 and CDR2 are MNHEY and SVGAGI. The CDR3 bases are TGTGCCAGCAGTCACACCGGGACACCCTCATACGAGCAGTACTTC. This sequence encodes CASSHTGTPSYEQYF.

The CDR3 loop reads CASSRGLRQRYVHNEQFF. CDR3 bases: TGTGCCAGCAGCCGGGGACTGCGTCAGCGATATGTGCACAATGAGCAGTTCTTC. The chain combines TRBV7-9 with TRBJ2-1, with a tentative D call TRBD2 (6 bases). The CDR3 is 18 amino acids. Germline V gene lookup returns CDR1 SEHNR and CDR2 FQNEAQ (reference sequence). V was shortened by 5 bases and J by 5 bases, with 25 bases between the two germline ends.

The chain uses TRBV11-2 and TRBJ2-5; possible D gene TRBD2, 5 bases. CDR1 is SGHAT, CDR2 FQNNGV, per germline. V was clipped by 3 bases and J by 2 bases, with 7 bases between them. CDR3 length equals 13 residues. CDR3 in DNA: TGTGCCAGCAGCTTGGGAGTACAAGAGACCCAGTACTTC. Encoded protein: CASSLGVQETQYF. The complete variable domain, with remaining parts taken from reference TRBV11-2 and TRBJ2-5, reads EAGVAQSPRYKIIEKRQSVAFWCNPISGHATLYWYQQILGQGPKLLIQFQNNGVVDDSQLPKDRFSAERLKGVDSTLKIQPAKLEDSAVYLCASSLGVQETQYFGPGTRLLVL.

This chain connects TRBV5-1 to TRBJ2-3; D is uncertain. From germline, CDR1 is SGHRS and CDR2 YFSETQ. The CDR3 extends over 13 amino acids. V was shortened by 4 bases and J by 8 bases, with 14 bases between the two germline ends. CDR3 residues: CASSPGPLGTQYF. The CDR3 DNA reads TGCGCCAGCAGCCCTGGACCGCTGGGTACGCAGTATTTT.

This sequence joins TRBV7-2 and TRBJ1-1; no clear D. The CDR3 runs 14 residues. From germline, CDR1 is SGHTA and CDR2 FQGNSA. V lost 5 bases and J 0 bases, leaving 10 bases between the germline ends. DNA for the CDR3: TGTGCCAGCAGCCCCCGGGCGGTGAACACTGAAGCTTTCTTT. Encoded protein: CASSPRAVNTEAFF.

This clone has just one count. The CDR3 protein is CASSIGVRGYQPQHF. The CDR3 region has the DNA TGTGCCAGTAGTATTGGGGTCAGGGGATATCAGCCCCAGCATTTT. The chain joins TRBV19 to TRBJ1-5, with D perhaps TRBD1 (6 bases). Germline-derived CDR1 and CDR2 are LNHDA and SQIVND (reference sequence). This CDR3 has 15 amino acids. V lost 3 bases and J lost 5, with 14 bases in between. The full variable domain, with the rest looked up from reference TRBV19 and TRBJ1-5, is DGGITQSPKYLFRKEGQNVTLSCEQNLNHDAMYWYRQDPGQGLRLIYYSQIVNDFQKGDIAEGYSVSREKKESFPLTVTSAQKNPTAFYLCASSIGVRGYQPQHFGDGTRLSIL.